Listed below are T cell receptor beta chains from one sample, sequenced in a study of cytomegalovirus exposure and HLA in healthy donors. Clones were read by immunoSEQ multiplex PCR, and TCRdb kept only the in-frame ones, dropping some. The sample yields around 150,000 clones, 50% to 75% seen once. What was sequenced was PBMCs. These receptors were obtained from a woman between 25 and 40 years old in good health and CMV-seropositive. Both conserved end residues are part of each CDR3. Fields, in order: clone size, J gene, D gene, V gene, CDR3 protein, CDR3 DNA. A D gene is named only where the DNA matches it firmly. Clone size is not always given. Where it is, it says once, few, many or a class for expanded clones.

size: .
J: TRBJ2-7
D: .
V: TRBV5-1
CDR3: CASSLNRVPYEQYF
DNA: TGCGCCAGCAGCTTGAACCGAGTACCCTACGAGCAGTACTTC

size: few
J: TRBJ2-7
D: TRBD2
V: TRBV5-1
CDR3: CASSSVAGGYEQYF
DNA: TGCGCCAGCAGCTCGGTAGCGGGGGGCTACGAGCAGTACTTC

size: once
J: TRBJ2-7
D: TRBD2
V: TRBV29-1
CDR3: CSGLAGYEQYF
DNA: TGCAGCGGTCTAGCGGGGTACGAGCAGTACTTC

size: few
J: TRBJ1-1
D: .
V: TRBV5-1
CDR3: CASSFMGGTEAFF
DNA: TGCGCCAGCAGCTTCATGGGAGGCACTGAAGCTTTCTTT

size: few
J: TRBJ2-1
D: TRBD2
V: TRBV6-5
CDR3: CASSYLQREPLNEQFF
DNA: TGTGCCAGCAGTTACTTGCAGCGGGAGCCTCTCAATGAGCAGTTCTTC

size: .
J: TRBJ2-4
D: TRBD1
V: TRBV2
CDR3: CASIMRGQGVKNIQYF
DNA: TGTGCCAGCATTATGAGGGGACAGGGGGTCAAAAACATTCAGTACTTC

size: once
J: TRBJ2-7
D: TRBD1
V: TRBV2
CDR3: CASEQGTGEQYF
DNA: TGTGCCAGCGAACAGGGGACGGGCGAGCAGTACTTC

size: few
J: TRBJ1-4
D: TRBD1
V: TRBV5-5
CDR3: CASSWDRGTNEKLFF
DNA: TGTGCCAGCAGCTGGGACAGGGGAACTAATGAAAAACTGTTTTTT

size: .
J: TRBJ1-3
D: TRBD1
V: TRBV28
CDR3: CASRQQGARNTIYF
DNA: TGTGCCAGCAGACAACAGGGGGCGCGGAACACCATATATTTT

size: .
J: TRBJ2-7
D: .
V: TRBV7-5
CDR3: CARSLSPGQGAGQYF
DNA: TGTGCCAGAAGCTTATCACCGGGACAGGGGGCGGGGCAGTACTTC

size: .
J: TRBJ2-7
D: TRBD2
V: TRBV15
CDR3: CATSRDRGVFYEQYF
DNA: TGTGCCACCAGCAGAGATCGGGGGGTTTTCTACGAGCAGTACTTC

size: .
J: TRBJ2-2
D: TRBD2
V: TRBV4-1
CDR3: CASSQDPTGREENGELFF
DNA: TGCGCCAGCAGCCAAGACCCCACGGGGCGGGAGGAAAACGGGGAGCTGTTTTTT

size: few
J: TRBJ1-1
D: .
V: TRBV11-2
CDR3: CASSTVLNTEAFF
DNA: TGTGCCAGCAGTACGGTCCTGAACACTGAAGCTTTCTTT

size: .
J: TRBJ2-7
D: .
V: TRBV7-6
CDR3: CASSQFTGPTPKQYF
DNA: TGTGCCAGCAGCCAGTTCACAGGGCCGACCCCCAAGCAGTACTTC

size: .
J: TRBJ2-3
D: TRBD2
V: TRBV7-9
CDR3: CASSPSGGNTDTQYF
DNA: TGTGCCAGCAGCCCGAGCGGGGGGAACACAGATACGCAGTATTTT

size: .
J: TRBJ1-6
D: .
V: TRBV25-1
CDR3: CASSSPGGWDNSPLHF
DNA: TGTGCCAGCAGTTCACCCGGAGGATGGGATAATTCACCCCTCCACTTT

size: .
J: TRBJ1-2
D: .
V: TRBV28
CDR3: CASSSLYGYTF
DNA: TGTGCCAGCAGTTCTCTGTATGGCTACACCTTC

size: .
J: TRBJ1-3
D: .
V: TRBV4-1
CDR3: CASSLPPRGLSGNTIYF
DNA: TGCGCCAGCAGCCTGCCACCCAGGGGTCTCTCTGGAAACACCATATATTTT

size: .
J: TRBJ1-2
D: .
V: TRBV2
CDR3: CANPDARQSGYTF
DNA: TGTGCTAACCCCGACGCAAGACAGTCTGGCTACACCTTC

size: .
J: TRBJ2-7
D: .
V: TRBV6-5
CDR3: CASQVPGGSYEQYF
DNA: TGTGCCAGCCAGGTTCCTGGAGGCTCCTACGAGCAGTACTTC

size: .
J: TRBJ2-2
D: TRBD1
V: TRBV10-3
CDR3: CAIRGQGTGELFF
DNA: TGTGCCATCAGGGGACAGGGCACCGGGGAGCTGTTTTTT

size: .
J: TRBJ2-1
D: .
V: TRBV7-7
CDR3: CASSLVGGNEQFF
DNA: TGTGCTAGCAGCTTAGTGGGGGGCAATGAGCAGTTCTTC

size: .
J: TRBJ2-2
D: TRBD1
V: TRBV19
CDR3: CASSTSRGQGRTGELFF
DNA: TGTGCCAGTAGTACATCCCGGGGACAGGGGAGGACCGGGGAGCTGTTTTTT

size: .
J: TRBJ2-1
D: .
V: TRBV9
CDR3: CASSVAILAAYNEQFF
DNA: TGTGCCAGCAGCGTAGCGATACTAGCAGCTTACAATGAGCAGTTCTTC

size: .
J: TRBJ2-3
D: .
V: TRBV9
CDR3: CASSVGGDSTDTQYF
DNA: TGTGCCAGCAGCGTGGGGGGAGACAGCACAGATACGCAGTATTTT

size: .
J: TRBJ1-1
D: .
V: TRBV28
CDR3: CASSFASGDTEAFF
DNA: TGTGCCAGCAGTTTCGCTTCAGGGGACACTGAAGCTTTCTTT

size: few
J: TRBJ1-1
D: .
V: TRBV18
CDR3: CASSKARGEAFF
DNA: TGTGCCAGCTCAAAGGCCCGGGGTGAAGCTTTCTTT

size: .
J: TRBJ2-2
D: TRBD2
V: TRBV9
CDR3: CASSVESIAGDTGELFF
DNA: TGTGCCAGCAGCGTAGAGAGCATAGCGGGAGACACCGGGGAGCTGTTTTTT

size: .
J: TRBJ1-5
D: .
V: TRBV2
CDR3: CASSEGPTMTQHF
DNA: TGTGCCAGCAGTGAAGGGCCGACTATGACCCAGCATTTT

size: .
J: TRBJ2-1
D: TRBD1
V: TRBV7-2
CDR3: CASSRQGGSYNEQFF
DNA: TGTGCCAGCAGCCGACAGGGCGGGTCCTACAATGAGCAGTTCTTC

size: .
J: TRBJ2-4
D: .
V: TRBV14
CDR3: CASSLSTGSGRNIQYF
DNA: TGTGCCAGCAGCCTATCGACAGGGTCTGGGAGGAACATTCAGTACTTC

size: .
J: TRBJ2-1
D: TRBD2
V: TRBV30
CDR3: CAWTGGTSHEFLIGQFF
DNA: TGTGCCTGGACCGGCGGGACTAGCCACGAGTTTCTTATCGGGCAGTTCTTC

size: .
J: TRBJ2-5
D: .
V: TRBV2
CDR3: CASSYFLATQETQYF
DNA: TGTGCCAGCAGTTATTTTCTAGCGACCCAAGAGACCCAGTACTTC

size: .
J: TRBJ2-1
D: TRBD1
V: TRBV2
CDR3: CASSPDPGQGSSEQFF
DNA: TGTGCCAGCAGCCCTGACCCGGGACAGGGATCGTCGGAGCAGTTCTTC